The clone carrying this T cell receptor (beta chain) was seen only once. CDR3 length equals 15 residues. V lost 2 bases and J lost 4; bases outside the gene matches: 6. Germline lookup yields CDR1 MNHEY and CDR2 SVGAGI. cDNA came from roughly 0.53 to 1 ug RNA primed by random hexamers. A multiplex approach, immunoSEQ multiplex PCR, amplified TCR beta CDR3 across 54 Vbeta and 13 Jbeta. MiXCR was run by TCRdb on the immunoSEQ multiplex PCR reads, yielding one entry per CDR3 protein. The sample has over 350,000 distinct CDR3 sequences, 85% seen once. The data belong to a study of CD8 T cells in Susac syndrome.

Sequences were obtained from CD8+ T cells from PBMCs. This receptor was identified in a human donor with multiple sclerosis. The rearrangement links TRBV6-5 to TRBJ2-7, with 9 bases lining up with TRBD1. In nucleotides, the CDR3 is TGTGCCAGCAGTTACGGGACAGGGATGGGATACGAGCAGTACTTC. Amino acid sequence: CASSYGTGMGYEQYF.